This T cell receptor beta chain is drawn from a study of shared clonotypes between healthy human individuals. Assay runs were performed at deep level. As originally analysed: Filtering differed since immunoSEQ provided only junctions, with no quality scores. The data were produced by immunoSEQ multiplex PCR, yet TCRdb's version contains in-frame clones alone and is incomplete. The D gene and trimming were derived from the DNA, and the V and J assignments and clone size from that table. The sample holds some 2.4 million clones, 90% to 95% seen once. On this clone itself: Its antigen remains unidentified.

CDR3 length: 15 residues. Germline V CDR1 and CDR2: SGHRS, YFSETQ. With 0 bases removed from V and 2 bases from J, the gap between germline ends came to 11 bases. Study outcomes and limitations: Naive CD4 clonotype sharing across several donors was 4% to 5%.

The receptor was derived from a man younger than 30 in good health. Some clones in this sample may be carry-over from other donors' samples. This sequence joins TRBV5-1 and TRBJ1-2, with a weak D call TRBD1 (6 bases). Sample: naive CD4+ T cells from PBMCs. The subset here: CD45RA+ positively selected. The CDR3 loop is CASSLGDTPNYGYTF. In DNA form, the CDR3 reads TGCGCCAGCAGCTTGGGGGACACCCCGAACTATGGCTACACCTTC.